The 26 T cell receptor beta chains listed next were all sequenced from one sample in a study of T-cell reconstitution after alpha-beta-depleted transplantation in children. This sample's TCRbeta library carried unique molecular identifier barcodes. In TCRdb, the PCR reads were re-called with MiXCR into one record per CDR3 protein. The table lists 200,000 to 250,000 distinct CDR3 sequences, around 8% of them singletons. The sequences come from PBMCs, mostly from graft donor cells, collected 180 days after TCRalphabeta/CD19-depleted stem cell transplant. The receptor set was obtained from a male patient aged 10-17 years who had a stem cell transplant for acute lymphoblastic leukemia, so the T cells may come from the graft donor.

This clonotype was seen at least ten times. This chain joins TRBV5-1 and TRBJ2-1, with TRBD2 as a possible D gene (6 bases). Germline assignment: CDR1 SGHRS and CDR2 YFSETQ. The CDR3 extends over 16 amino acids. V dropped 0 bases and J dropped 4 bases, with 14 bases sitting between them. This chain's CDR3 is CASSLAATSWYNEQFF. In DNA form, the CDR3 reads TGCGCCAGCAGCTTGGCCGCCACTAGCTGGTACAATGAGCAGTTCTTC.

This clonotype came up many times. This chain joins TRBV12-3 or TRBV12-4 and TRBJ2-5; 10 bases are shared with TRBD2. V shed 3 bases and J 5 bases; nucleotides not matched to a gene: 6. The length of the CDR3 is 15 residues. DNA of the CDR3: TGTGCCAGCAGTTTCGTACTAGCGGGGAGGGAGACCCAGTACTTC. Translating it yields CASSFVLAGRETQYF.

The chain is built from TRBV7-9 and TRBJ2-1, with no clear D. Germline V CDR1 and CDR2: SEHNR, FQNEAQ (reference sequence). V lost 3 bases, J lost 6 bases, and 18 bases lay in between. This CDR3 has 16 residues. The CDR3, as DNA: TGTGCCAGCAGCTTGAAGAGTTCCTATGGGGTCAATGAGCAGTTCTTC. It yields the protein CASSLKSSYGVNEQFF. The complete variable domain, with remaining parts taken from reference TRBV7-9 and TRBJ2-1, reads DTGVSQNPRHKITKRGQNVTFRCDPISEHNRLYWYRQTLGQGPEFLTYFQNEAQLEKSRLLSDRFSAERPKGSFSTLEIQRTEQGDSAMYLCASSLKSSYGVNEQFFGPGTRLTVL.

This clonotype was recorded many times. The CDR3 loop is CSARYGLAAYNEQFF. For the CDR3, the DNA is TGCAGTGCTAGATACGGACTAGCGGCCTACAATGAGCAGTTCTTC. The chain recombines TRBV20-1 with TRBJ2-1; 10 bases agree with TRBD2. The CDR3 is made up of 15 amino acids. The V gene's germline CDR1 is DFQATT and CDR2 SNEGSKA (reference sequence). With V trimmed by 2 bases and J by 2 bases, 3 bases remained unmatched.

This clonotype was recorded at least ten times. This chain joins TRBV3-1 and TRBJ2-1; D is possibly TRBD2 (6 bases). Germline loops: CDR1 LGHDT, CDR2 YNNKEL (reference sequence). This CDR3 has 15 residues. V was clipped by 4 bases and J by 0 bases, with 10 bases between them. In DNA, the CDR3 is TGTGCCAGCAGCCCCGCCGGGGGCTCCTACAATGAGCAGTTCTTC. Translating gives CASSPAGGSYNEQFF.

This clonotype has ten or more counts. The gene calls are TRBV6-1 and TRBJ2-3; TRBD2 aligns across 11 bases. This CDR3 comprises 15 residues. Per germline, CDR1 MNHNS and CDR2 SASEGT. The V segment lost 7 bases and the J segment 0 bases; nucleotides outside the gene matches: 3. The CDR3 nucleotides are TGTGCCAGCACGGGACTAGCGGTTAGCACAGATACGCAGTATTTT. Its translation is CASTGLAVSTDTQYF.

This clonotype showed up many times. V usage is TRBV7-6 and J usage is TRBJ2-3; TRBD1 agrees at 7 bases. The CDR3 runs 15 residues. Germline trimming cut 6 bases from V and 3 bases from J; bases unmatched to any gene: 9. Germline loops: CDR1 SGHVS, CDR2 FNYEAQ. CDR3 sequence: CASSTGQLLTDTQYF. CDR3 DNA: TGTGCCAGCAGTACGGGACAGCTTCTTACAGATACGCAGTATTTT. Using reference TRBV7-6 and TRBJ2-3 for the parts outside the CDR3, the full variable domain is GAGVSQSPRYKVTKRGQDVALRCDPISGHVSLYWYRQALGQGPEFLTYFNYEAQQDKSGLPNDRFSAERPEGSISTLTIQRTEQRDSAMYRCASSTGQLLTDTQYFGPGTRLTVL.

This clonotype was detected ten times or more. The rearrangement joins TRBV5-5 to TRBJ1-2; tentative D call: TRBD1 (5 bases). The germline V and J ends were trimmed by 5 bases and 5 bases, with 13 bases remaining between them. CDR3 length: 13 residues. Germline assignment: CDR1 SGHKS and CDR2 YYEKEE (reference sequence). In DNA form, the CDR3 reads TGTGCCAGCAGATTGCGGACATCTTATGGCTACACCTTC. As protein: CASRLRTSYGYTF. The full variable domain, with the rest looked up from reference TRBV5-5 and TRBJ1-2, is DAGVTQSPTHLIKTRGQQVTLRCSPISGHKSVSWYQQVLGQGPQFIFQYYEKEERGRGNFPDRFSARQFPNYSSELNVNALLLGDSALYLCASRLRTSYGYTFGSGTRLTVV.

This clonotype was seen repeatedly, ten times or more. CDR3 in DNA: TGCAGCGTCCTCCCAGGGGAAGTTAGCTATGGCTACACCTTC. It encodes CSVLPGEVSYGYTF. This sequence joins TRBV29-1 and TRBJ1-2; tentative D call: TRBD1 (6 bases). In germline, CDR1 is SQVTM, CDR2 ANQGSEA. V shed 6 bases and J shed 4 bases, with 18 bases lying between them. This CDR3 has 14 residues.

This clonotype was observed at least ten times. The genes are TRBV27 and TRBJ2-4, with D possibly being TRBD2 (5 bases). Germline values: CDR1 MNHEY, CDR2 SMNVEV (reference sequence). V was trimmed by 3 bases and J by 0 bases, leaving 12 bases between them. The CDR3 spans 16 residues. This chain's CDR3 is CASSFRGNLAKNIQYF. The DNA for the CDR3 is TGTGCCAGCAGTTTCAGAGGGAACCTAGCCAAAAACATTCAGTACTTC.

Turning to this clonotype: A junction boundary mismatches the germline segment, possibly from a read error. This chain links TRBV4-2 with TRBJ2-5; D call uncertain. In germline, CDR1 is LGHNA, CDR2 YNFKEQ. The CDR3 is 13 amino acids. This chain's CDR3 is CARSPELLGTQYF. CDR3 in DNA: TGTGCCAGGAGCCCTGAGCTCCTGGGGACCCAGTACTTC.

This clonotype was detected many times. This chain joins TRBV10-2 and TRBJ1-5; 7 nucleotides line up with TRBD1. The germline V gene has CDR1 WSHSY and CDR2 SAAADI. Trimming took 5 bases from V and 2 from J; bases not matched to a gene: 3. The CDR3 has 14 residues. CDR3 in DNA: TGCGCCAGCAGTATCACAGGGGGCAATCAGCCCCAGCATTTT. Translation gives CASSITGGNQPQHF.

This clonotype was counted at least ten times. The chain combines TRBV4-1 with TRBJ1-2; D gene unclear. V lost 2 bases, J lost 6 bases, and 16 bases lay in between. The germline CDR1 and CDR2 sequences are MGHRA and YSYEKL. The CDR3 extends over 15 amino acids. The DNA of the CDR3 is TGCGCCAGCAGCCAAAGTGCCAGCGGTGGGCATGGCTACACCTTC. Translation: CASSQSASGGHGYTF.

At least ten counts were recorded for this clonotype. The chain couples TRBV5-1 to TRBJ2-6, with TRBD1 identical over 7 bases. CDR1 SGHRS and CDR2 YFSETQ come from the germline V gene. V gave up 4 bases and J gave up 3 bases; unmatched junction bases: 4. This CDR3 is built from 15 residues. The CDR3 DNA reads as TGCGCCAGCAGCCCCACAGGGGTTGGGGCCAACGTCCTGACTTTC. Translating it yields CASSPTGVGANVLTF.

At least ten counts were recorded for this clonotype. This sequence joins TRBV4-3 and TRBJ2-5, with TRBD2 matching over 9 bases. CDR3 size: 16 residues. Trimming took 5 bases from V and 1 from J; bases not matched to a gene: 8. From germline, CDR1 is LGHNA and CDR2 YSLEER. Here the CDR3 reads CASSLQAGGVQETQYF. DNA for the CDR3: TGCGCCAGCAGCTTACAGGCGGGGGGGGTCCAAGAGACCCAGTACTTC.

This clonotype was seen repeatedly, ten times or more. V usage is TRBV29-1 and J usage is TRBJ2-5, with D tentatively TRBD2 (6 bases). This CDR3 spans 18 amino acids. Germline-derived CDR1 and CDR2 are SQVTM and ANQGSEA. The V end was cut by 4 bases, the J end by 1 base, with 25 bases between. The CDR3 DNA follows: TGCAGCGTTGCAGGCGGGCCCTCCGGCCTGGGGGGCCAAGAGACCCAGTACTTC. This translates into CSVAGGPSGLGGQETQYF.

This clonotype occurred many times. This chain joins TRBV9 and TRBJ2-7; D possibly matches TRBD1 or TRBD2 (6 bases each). The CDR3 loop spans 16 amino acids. V lost 0 bases and J 2 bases, leaving 15 bases between the germline ends. The germline V gene has CDR1 SGDLS and CDR2 YYNGEE. CDR3 in DNA: TGTGCCAGCAGCGTAGGTGGGGGGCCGGAACCCTACGAGCAGTACTTC. Translated, it gives CASSVGGGPEPYEQYF. Filled out from reference TRBV9 and TRBJ2-7, the complete variable domain reads DSGVTQTPKHLITATGQRVTLRCSPRSGDLSVYWYQQSLDQGLQFLIQYYNGEERAKGNILERFSAQQFPDLHSELNLSSLELGDSALYFCASSVGGGPEPYEQYFGPGTRLTVT.

The sample holds many counts of this clonotype. The V call is TRBV20-1, the J call TRBJ1-2, with D possibly matching TRBD1 (5 bases). This CDR3 contains 12 residues. Germline V gene sequence: CDR1 DFQATT, CDR2 SNEGSKA (reference sequence). Deletions cut 1 base from V and 8 bases from J, with 11 bases between. The CDR3 bases are TGCAGTGCTAGAGTGGTGGGGGGAGGCTACACCTTC. This codes for CSARVVGGGYTF.

This clonotype was counted many times. The rearrangement joins TRBV7-9 to TRBJ2-1; D is unresolved. CDR1 SEHNR and CDR2 FQNEAQ come from the germline V gene (reference sequence). The V gene lost 5 bases and the J gene lost 7 bases, with 9 bases spanning the gap. This CDR3 spans 12 amino acids. The CDR3 protein is CASSQMKNEQFF. The DNA for the CDR3 is TGTGCCAGCAGCCAGATGAAGAATGAGCAGTTCTTC.

In its sample, this clonotype was seen many times. V gene TRBV5-1 combines with J gene TRBJ2-2; 8 nucleotides match TRBD1. The CDR3 runs to 16 residues. Germline trimming cut 1 base from V and 10 bases from J; bases unmatched to any gene: 12. Germline CDR1 and CDR2: SGHRS and YFSETQ. The CDR3 loop is CASSLSVRGLTLELFF. CDR3 nucleotides: TGCGCCAGCAGCTTGAGTGTCAGGGGGCTCACCTTGGAGCTGTTTTTT. Full variable domain (remainder filled in from reference TRBV5-1 and TRBJ2-2): KAGVTQTPRYLIKTRGQQVTLSCSPISGHRSVSWYQQTPGQGLQFLFEYFSETQRNKGNFPGRFSGRQFSNSRSEMNVSTLELGDSALYLCASSLSVRGLTLELFFGEGSRLTVL.

This clonotype was seen ten or more times. The genes are TRBV29-1 and TRBJ2-1, with 9 bases fitting TRBD2. The CDR3 has 13 amino acids. After removal of 5 bases from V and 4 bases from J, the junction contained 3 bases not matched to a gene. Germline lookup yields CDR1 SQVTM and CDR2 ANQGSEA. CDR3 sequence reads: CSVQAGGYNEQFF. As DNA, the CDR3 is TGCAGCGTTCAAGCGGGGGGATACAATGAGCAGTTCTTC.

Concerning this clonotype itself: With a much larger clone just one base away, this may be a read error. This chain uses TRBV6-1 with TRBJ2-1, with TRBD2 matching 8 bases. Germline-derived CDR1 and CDR2 are MNHNS and SASEGT. The CDR3 is 16 amino acids. The CDR3 DNA reads TGTGCCAGCAGTGGACCGCTAGGGACTAGTTACAATGAGCGGTTCTTC. It encodes CASSGPLGTSYNERFF.

This clonotype was counted only a few times. The rearrangement uses TRBV20-1 and TRBJ2-1; D is possibly TRBD1 or TRBD2 (6 bases each). Trimming left V 5 bases short and J 0 bases short, with 17 bases between. Germline assignment: CDR1 DFQATT and CDR2 SNEGSKA (reference sequence). The CDR3 covers 16 residues. The CDR3 bases are TGCAGTGCTGACTGGGGGGCCGGGGGCTCCTACAATGAGCAGTTCTTC. Protein product: CSADWGAGGSYNEQFF.

The sample holds many counts of this clonotype. V and J are TRBV5-1 and TRBJ2-2, with 7 bases matching TRBD1. The CDR3 covers 15 residues. Germline V lookup: CDR1 SGHRS, CDR2 YFSETQ. Trimming cost V 3 bases and J 6 bases; bases outside gene matches: 8. CDR3 protein: CASSYQTGLAGELFF. CDR3 sequence (DNA): TGCGCCAGCAGCTACCAGACAGGGTTGGCCGGGGAGCTGTTTTTT.

Regarding this clonotype: An end of the junction differs from the germline gene, which may be a read error. The chain recombines TRBV7-6 with TRBJ2-3; TRBD2 aligns across 11 bases. The CDR3 sequence is 18 residues long. Germline V lookup: CDR1 SGHVS, CDR2 FNYEAQ. CDR3 nucleotides: TGTGCCAGCAGCGTAGCCGGGACTAGCGGCCCCTCCAGAGATACGCAGTATTTT. Translation: CASSVAGTSGPSRDTQYF.

This clonotype was counted at least ten times. The V gene is TRBV12-3 or TRBV12-4, the J gene TRBJ1-4; tentatively, D is TRBD1 (6 bases). This CDR3 comprises 15 residues. Deletions cut 3 bases from V and 5 bases from J, with 13 bases between. The CDR3 spells CASSFSGARNEKLFF. The CDR3 DNA reads as TGTGCCAGCAGTTTTTCAGGGGCAAGAAATGAAAAACTGTTTTTT.